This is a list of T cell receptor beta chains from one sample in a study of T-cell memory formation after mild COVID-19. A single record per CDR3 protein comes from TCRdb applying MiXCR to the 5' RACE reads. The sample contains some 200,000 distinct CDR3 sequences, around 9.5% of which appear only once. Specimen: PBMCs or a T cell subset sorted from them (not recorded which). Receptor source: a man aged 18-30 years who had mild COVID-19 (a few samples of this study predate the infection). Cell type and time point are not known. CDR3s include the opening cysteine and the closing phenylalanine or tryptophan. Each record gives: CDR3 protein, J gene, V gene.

CDR3aa: CASSLGQGGNTQYF
j_gene: TRBJ2-3
v_gene: TRBV7-9

CDR3aa: CASSTFKPGQAYNEQFF
j_gene: TRBJ2-1
v_gene: TRBV19

CDR3aa: CASRLDSSRQQYF
j_gene: TRBJ2-7
v_gene: TRBV5-1

CDR3aa: CAISESLGLAGTNTGELFF
j_gene: TRBJ2-2
v_gene: TRBV10-3

CDR3aa: CASSLYSKGRNTEAFF
j_gene: TRBJ1-1
v_gene: TRBV5-8

CDR3aa: CASSLGDRIQEKLFF
j_gene: TRBJ1-4
v_gene: TRBV7-9

CDR3aa: CASRGGHTGELFF
j_gene: TRBJ2-2
v_gene: TRBV12-3/TRBV12-4

CDR3aa: CASSSQGASTEAFF
j_gene: TRBJ1-1
v_gene: TRBV7-9

CDR3aa: CASSLVWGTVNTEAFF
j_gene: TRBJ1-1
v_gene: TRBV5-1

CDR3aa: CASSEQGAEAFF
j_gene: TRBJ1-1
v_gene: TRBV2